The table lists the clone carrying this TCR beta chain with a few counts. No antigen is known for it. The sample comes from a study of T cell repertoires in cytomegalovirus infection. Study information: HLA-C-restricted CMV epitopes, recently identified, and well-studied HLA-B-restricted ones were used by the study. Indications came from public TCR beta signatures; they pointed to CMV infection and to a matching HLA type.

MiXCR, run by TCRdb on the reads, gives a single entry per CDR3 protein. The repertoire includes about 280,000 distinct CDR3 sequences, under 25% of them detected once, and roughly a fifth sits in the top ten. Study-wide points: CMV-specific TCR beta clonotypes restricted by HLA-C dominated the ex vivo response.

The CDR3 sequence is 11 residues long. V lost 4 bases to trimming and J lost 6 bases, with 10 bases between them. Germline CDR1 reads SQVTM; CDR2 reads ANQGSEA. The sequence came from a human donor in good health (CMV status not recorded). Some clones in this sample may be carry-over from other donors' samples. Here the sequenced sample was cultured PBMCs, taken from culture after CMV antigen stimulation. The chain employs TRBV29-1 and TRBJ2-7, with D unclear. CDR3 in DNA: TGCAGCGTTGTTTACAAGACCGAGCAGTACTTC. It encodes CSVVYKTEQYF.